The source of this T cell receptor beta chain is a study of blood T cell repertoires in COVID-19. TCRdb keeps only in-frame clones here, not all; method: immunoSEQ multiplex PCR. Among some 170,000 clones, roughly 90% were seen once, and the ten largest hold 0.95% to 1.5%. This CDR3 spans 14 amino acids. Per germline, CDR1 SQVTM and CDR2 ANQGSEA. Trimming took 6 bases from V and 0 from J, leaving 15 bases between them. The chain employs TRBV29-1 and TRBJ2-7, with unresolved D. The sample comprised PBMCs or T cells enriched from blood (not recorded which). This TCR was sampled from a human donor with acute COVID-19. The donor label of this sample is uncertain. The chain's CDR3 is CSVVGTALSYEQYF. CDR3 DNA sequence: TGCAGCGTGGTAGGCACAGCCCTCTCCTACGAGCAGTACTTC.